This TCR beta chain was documented in a study of cytomegalovirus exposure and HLA in healthy donors. Study summary: Of all 400 or so donors who were genotyped, under 90% belonged to the Caucasian-associated ancestry cluster. The study's findings and limits: Analysis was carried out at a later point, and it linked a missense DCLRE1C variant to TCR beta V- and J-gene trimming. Rarity held for most TCR sequences, but there were some public TCRs that occurred in many donors. A later analysis reportedly found that, within productive TCRs, an Asian-associated ancestry cluster had fewer N-insertions than the mean observed across the roughly 670 donors.

V lost 3 bases to trimming and J lost 4 bases, with 9 bases between them. The CDR3 is 13 amino acids. CDR1 is SGHTA and CDR2 is FQGTGA in the germline V gene. There are a few counts of this clone. Antigen: not known. The PCR contained 60 Vbeta and 13 Jbeta primers. Repertoires were generated with immunoSEQ multiplex PCR, while TCRdb's copy carries only in-frame clones and drops some. The sample shows 50,000 to 55,000 clones, approximately 52% of them seen only once. This TCR was recovered from a human donor in good health. The sequencing input was PBMCs. The chain links TRBV7-3 to TRBJ1-1; D gene unclear. CDR3 nucleotides: TGTGCCAGCAGCTTCACACGTGCCACTGAAGCTTTCTTT. Encoded protein: CASSFTRATEAFF.